A single sample gave rise to the 9 T cell receptor beta chains below, sequenced in a study of blood T cell repertoires in COVID-19. Only in-frame clones appear in the TCRdb table, and some are missing; sequencing was by immunoSEQ multiplex PCR. Of about 280,000 clones listed, 87% are singletons. The material sequenced was PBMCs or T cells enriched from blood (not recorded which). Receptors were obtained from a middle-aged woman who had recovered from COVID-19.

This chain connects TRBV6-5 to TRBJ2-7, with D perhaps matching TRBD1 (6 bases). Trimming took 0 bases from V and 4 from J, leaving 16 bases between them. The CDR3 loop spans 16 amino acids. Germline V lookup: CDR1 MNHEY, CDR2 SVGAGI. The CDR3 protein is CASSYSPDSGLYEQYF. CDR3 DNA sequence: TGTGCCAGCAGTTACTCTCCGGACAGTGGTCTTTACGAGCAGTACTTC.

This clone appeared once. The CDR3 reads CASSSGQGTGNTIYF. CDR3 DNA: TGTGCCAGCTCATCCGGACAGGGGACTGGAAACACCATATATTTT. The chain uses TRBV18 and TRBJ1-3, with 9 bases lining up with TRBD1. J lost 2 bases, V lost 5 bases, and 4 bases had no gene match. CDR1 is KGHSH, CDR2 LQKENI, per germline. CDR3 length: 15 residues.

This chain uses TRBV6-4 with TRBJ2-6; D possibly corresponds to TRBD2 (5 bases). The length of the CDR3 is 19 residues. V shed 7 bases and J shed 0 bases, with 22 bases lying between them. CDR1 and CDR2 from the germline V gene are MRHNA and SNTAGT. In nucleotides, the CDR3 is TGTGCCAGCACCCCGACCCCTTCGACGGAGGACTCTGGGGCCAACGTCCTGACTTTC. It specifies CASTPTPSTEDSGANVLTF.

J is TRBJ2-3 and V is TRBV7-3; TRBD1 matches 12 bases. Germline assignment: CDR1 SGHTA and CDR2 FQGTGA. J gave up 5 bases and V 5 bases, and 17 bases lay outside the gene matches. There are 19 residues in the CDR3. CDR3 bases: TGTGCCAGCAGCCCAAGGGACAGGGGGCTCGGGATGAGCGGAGATACGCAGTATTTT. This gives the protein CASSPRDRGLGMSGDTQYF.

The gene calls are TRBV27 and TRBJ2-1, with TRBD1 matching over 9 bases. Germline V gene sequence: CDR1 MNHEY, CDR2 SMNVEV (reference sequence). The CDR3 length is 16 residues. Unmatched junction bases numbered 14, after V lost 6 bases and J lost 8 bases. The CDR3 is CASRSTGGRSVYEQFF. In nucleotides, the CDR3 is TGTGCCAGCAGGTCGACAGGGGGGCGGTCCGTCTATGAGCAGTTCTTC.

This clone was counted a single time. This rearrangement joins TRBV7-2 to TRBJ1-1; D is possibly TRBD1 (5 bases). The CDR3 runs 15 residues. Deletions cut 0 bases from V and 8 bases from J, with 16 bases between. Germline V gives CDR1 SGHTA, CDR2 FQGNSA. The CDR3 spells CASSLAASRAREAFF. The CDR3 nucleotides read TGTGCCAGCAGCTTAGCGGCATCCAGGGCCAGGGAAGCTTTCTTT.

The rearrangement joins TRBV7-2 to TRBJ2-2, with 8 bases that match TRBD1. Germline CDR1 and CDR2: SGHTA and FQGNSA. V gave up 2 bases and J gave up 8 bases; unmatched junction bases: 7. The CDR3 loop spans 15 amino acids. In DNA, the CDR3 is TGTGCCAGCAGCTTACTACAGGGGGATATAGGGGAGCTGTTTTTT. Translated: CASSLLQGDIGELFF.

This clone came up a few times. V and J are TRBV15 and TRBJ1-2; TRBD1 agrees at 7 bases. The length of the CDR3 is 13 residues. Germline V gene data show CDR1 as LNHNV and CDR2 as YYDKDF (reference sequence). V was pared by 5 bases and J by 5 bases, with 5 bases of the junction left unmatched. CDR3 DNA: TGTGCCACCAGCCAAGACAGGGTTTATGGCTACACCTTC. Amino acids: CATSQDRVYGYTF.

This rearrangement joins TRBV5-1 to TRBJ2-3; 8 bases are a match to TRBD2. V was pared by 0 bases and J by 6 bases, with 3 bases of the junction left unmatched. The germline V gene has CDR1 SGHRS and CDR2 YFSETQ. The CDR3 loop spans 14 amino acids. For the CDR3, the DNA is TGCGCCAGCAGCTTGGAGGGGACTAGGGATACGCAGTATTTT. Amino acid sequence: CASSLEGTRDTQYF.